This T cell receptor beta chain was obtained from a study of T cell repertoires in cytomegalovirus infection. About the research overall: Recently described HLA-C-restricted plus well-studied HLA-B-restricted CMV epitopes were used. Public signatures in TCR beta pointed to CMV infection and matching HLA type.

This clonotype occurred a few times. The antigen is not known. This CDR3 region has 15 residues. J lost 2 bases, V lost 6 bases, and 6 bases had no gene match. Germline CDR1 MNHEY, CDR2 SMNVEV (reference sequence). Study findings and constraints: It was HLA-C-restricted CMV-specific TCR beta clonotypes that dominated the response ex vivo.

Each CDR3 protein is one row after TCRdb ran MiXCR on the reads. The table records around 800,000 distinct CDR3 sequences, approximately 32% of them present only once. The sequence was collected from a human donor in good health (CMV status not recorded). Some clones in this sample may be carry-over from other donors' samples. This chain connects TRBV27 to TRBJ2-5, with 10 bases fitting TRBD2. Sequencing used cultured CD8+ T cells from PBMCs, obtained from culture after CMV antigen stimulation. The CDR3: CASRPSGGLQETQYF. The DNA of the CDR3 is TGTGCCAGCAGACCTAGCGGGGGCCTTCAAGAGACCCAGTACTTC.